The 14 T cell receptor beta chains below were found in one sample sequenced in a study of tumor and adjacent non-tumor tissue in lung cancer. TCRbeta libraries were built with three rounds of nested PCR, modified from ARM-PCR. In TCRdb, the multiplex PCR reads were re-called with MiXCR into one record per CDR3 protein. The sample holds roughly 65,000 distinct CDR3 sequences, about 61% seen once. RNA was extracted from bulk tissue without any cell sorting. Sequencing was done on a sample of lung tumor tissue. The source is a middle-aged man with non-small cell lung cancer.

This clonotype has only a few counts. In this CDR3 the conserved last residue, phenylalanine or tryptophan, is missing, so a read error is likely. The chain employs TRBV20-1 and TRBJ2-1, with TRBD2 matching 8 bases. V trimming: 6 bases; J trimming: 8 bases; junction bases outside the gene matches: 12. Per the germline V gene, CDR1 is DFQATT and CDR2 is SNEGSKA (reference sequence). CDR3 length: 14 residues. The CDR3: CSATSGETVDEQFI. The DNA for the CDR3 is TGCAGTGCCACTAGCGGTGAGACAGTGGATGAGCAGTTCATC.

The chain is built from TRBV29-1 and TRBJ2-4; no reliable D call. CDR1 is SQVTM and CDR2 is ANQGSEA in the germline V gene. Trimming pared 6 bases from V and 1 base from J, leaving 10 bases between. The CDR3 is 13 residues long. The CDR3 DNA is TGCAGCGTCCTCGACAATGCCAAAAACATTCAGTACTTC. This sequence encodes CSVLDNAKNIQYF.

The genes are TRBV6-1 and TRBJ2-5, with 8 bases fitting TRBD1. Germline CDR1 and CDR2: MNHNS and SASEGT. V lost 7 bases, J lost 7 bases, and 11 bases stayed unmatched. This CDR3 has 14 residues. The CDR3 is CASIPDRATVTQYF. CDR3 DNA sequence: TGTGCCAGCATCCCGGACAGGGCAACAGTGACCCAGTACTTC.

This clonotype was seen a single time. A much larger clone differs from this one at a single base, so this may be a read error. The chain uses TRBV6-1 and TRBJ2-3; D is uncertain. The CDR3 is 12 amino acids. Germline assignment: CDR1 MNHNS and CDR2 SASEGT. CDR3 DNA: TGTGTCAGCAGTGAAATGGGAGATACGCAGTATTTT. Translating it yields CVSSEMGDTQYF.

As for this clonotype: No conserved phenylalanine or tryptophan ends this CDR3, so it is likely a read error. The J gene is TRBJ2-3, the V gene TRBV11-2, with D possibly matching TRBD1 (5 bases). The length of the CDR3 is 18 residues. CDR1 and CDR2 (germline): SGHAT, FQNNGV. For the CDR3, the DNA is TGTGCCAGGAGCTCCAACCCTGGCAGGGTCCTATTCTCAGATACGCAGTATCTT. Residues: CARSSNPGRVLFSDTQYL.

This clonotype was detected ten times or more. This rearrangement joins TRBV20-1 to TRBJ1-2, with a tentative D call TRBD1 (6 bases). V was cut by 3 bases and J by 5 bases, with 16 bases left in between. The germline CDR1 and CDR2 sequences are DFQATT and SNEGSKA (reference sequence). The CDR3 totals 14 residues. The CDR3 DNA is TGCAGTGCTAGGAGACAGGATTTCCAGTATGGCTACACCTTC. Encoded protein: CSARRQDFQYGYTF.

In the case of this clonotype: This may be a read error, as it is one base from a much larger clone. This chain uses TRBV29-1 with TRBJ1-3; the D is unclear. Germline CDR1 and CDR2: SQVTM and ANQGSEA. The CDR3 is made up of 14 amino acids. V lost 6 bases, J lost 0 bases, and 12 bases lay in between. The CDR3 DNA sequence: TGCAGCGTGAGTGGTATGAACTCTGGAAACACCATATATTTT. It encodes CSVSGMNSGNTIYF.

A word on this clonotype: The junction departs from germline at one end; a sequencing error may be responsible. The chain joins TRBV28 to TRBJ2-2; 7 nucleotides align to TRBD1. The CDR3 consists of 16 residues. In germline, CDR1 is MDHEN, CDR2 SYDVKM. CDR3: CAGTTAGQANTGELFF. Written as DNA, the CDR3 is TGTGCCGGCACTACCGCCGGACAGGCGAACACCGGGGAACTGTTTTTT.

Many counts were recorded for this clonotype. This chain links TRBV10-3 with TRBJ2-7, with 7 bases lining up with TRBD1. The CDR3 is 14 residues long. V dropped 5 bases and J dropped 7; count of bases not matched to a gene: 11. Per the germline V gene, CDR1 is ENHRY and CDR2 is SYGVKD. CDR3 nucleotides: TGTGCCATCAGTCCCCAGACAGGGACCTTAGAGCAGTACTTC. Its protein product is CAISPQTGTLEQYF.

The genes are TRBV5-1 and TRBJ2-2, with a tentative D call TRBD2 (5 bases). This CDR3 has 15 amino acids. Looked up from germline, CDR1 is SGHRS and CDR2 is YFSETQ. The V gene lost 4 bases and the J gene lost 4 bases, with 14 bases spanning the gap. The CDR3 protein is CASSKELDLTGELFF. The CDR3 bases are TGCGCCAGCAGCAAAGAACTAGACCTCACCGGGGAGCTGTTTTTT.

A remark on this clonotype: A much larger clone lies a single base off, so this may be a read error. Here the CDR3 DNA reads TGCGCCAGCAGCCAAGGACCGACTAGCGAGGGGGCCCGTGAGCAGTTCTTC. Translating gives CASSQGPTSEGAREQFF. J is TRBJ2-1 and V is TRBV4-1; D is possibly TRBD2 (8 bases). With 1 base removed from V and 9 bases from J, the gap between germline ends came to 22 bases. The CDR3 consists of 17 residues. The V gene's germline CDR1 is MGHRA and CDR2 YSYEKL.

The chain uses TRBV10-3 and TRBJ2-5; TRBD1 or TRBD2 may be the D gene (5 bases each). V lost 7 bases and J 5 bases, leaving 17 bases between the germline ends. The CDR3 extends over 14 amino acids. Germline V gene data show CDR1 as ENHRY and CDR2 as SYGVKD. CDR3 coding DNA: TGTGCCATCACCCTGGGACCCCTAAAGGAGACCCAGTACTTC. Residues: CAITLGPLKETQYF.

Notes on this clonotype: A read error is possible here, since a much larger clone lies one base away. CDR3 in amino acids: CSVGQMNIEAFF. DNA for the CDR3: TGCAGCGTTGGACAGATGAACATTGAAGCTTTCTTT. The chain employs TRBV29-1 and TRBJ1-1, with D possibly being TRBD1 (5 bases). The CDR3 has 12 residues. The germline V gene encodes CDR1 SQVTM and CDR2 ANQGSEA.

A remark on this clonotype: A read error may be the cause here, since a much bigger clone is one base away. The CDR3 does not end in the conserved phenylalanine or tryptophan, so this is likely a read error. No DNA is shown, since the ends of the CDR3 on it are uncertain; the CDR3 is the one TCRdb lists. The genes are TRBV28 and TRBJ2-7; TRBD2 reflects the table's D call only, with no check against the DNA. Germline CDR1 MDHEN, CDR2 SYDVKM. The CDR3 adds up to 13 amino acids, both ends counted. The CDR3 spells CSSSFGTSGRISL.